This entry lists 31 T cell receptor beta chains sequenced from one sample in a study of blood T cell repertoires in COVID-19. Generated by immunoSEQ multiplex PCR, the TCRdb table keeps only in-frame clones and is missing some. The sample carries some 180,000 clones, roughly 88% recorded once. The material sequenced was peripheral blood. These receptors originate from a man aged 18-30 years with COVID-19, enrolled during active disease.

The V call is TRBV11-3, the J call TRBJ2-7; a weak D match, TRBD2 (5 bases). The CDR3 contains 12 residues. The V end lost 5 bases, the J end lost 7 bases, and 12 bases lay between the germline ends. Germline values: CDR1 SGHNT, CDR2 YENEEA. The CDR3 region is CASSLDGIEQYF. CDR3 bases: TGTGCCAGCAGCCTCGACGGGATAGAGCAGTACTTC. Together with reference TRBV11-3 and TRBJ2-7, the CDR3 gives the full variable domain: EAGVVQSPRYKIIEKKQPVAFWCNPISGHNTLYWYLQNLGQGPELLIRYENEEAVDDSQLPKDRFSAERLKGVDSTLKIQPAELGDSAVYLCASSLDGIEQYFGPGTRLTVT.

The genes are TRBV5-6 and TRBJ2-7, with D possibly TRBD1 on 5 matching bases. V was trimmed by 4 bases and J by 6 bases, leaving 17 bases between them. CDR3 size: 14 residues. Germline CDR1 reads SGHDT; CDR2 reads YYEEEE. CDR3 DNA sequence: TGTGCCAGCAGCCCCTCAGGGTTTGGCTCCGAGCAGTACTTC. Amino acid sequence: CASSPSGFGSEQYF.

The DNA of the CDR3 is TGTGCCAGCAGCCAGGGACTCCCTGAGCTGTTTTTT. The encoded protein is CASSQGLPELFF. V and J are TRBV7-9 and TRBJ2-2; the D gene is possibly TRBD2 (6 bases). Germline assignment: CDR1 SEHNR and CDR2 FQNEAQ (reference sequence). There are 12 residues in the CDR3. V dropped 5 bases and J dropped 11 bases, with 12 bases sitting between them.

Details on this clone: Other nucleotide sequences from this sample produce the same CDR3. V usage is TRBV5-1 and J usage is TRBJ1-1, with a weak D call TRBD1 (6 bases). This CDR3 has 13 residues. CDR1 SGHRS and CDR2 YFSETQ come from the germline V gene. The V gene lost 1 base and the J gene lost 4 bases, with 8 bases spanning the gap. CDR3 in amino acids: CASSLRGGTEAFF. CDR3 nucleotide sequence: TGCGCCAGCAGCTTGAGAGGGGGCACTGAAGCTTTCTTT.

The chain links TRBV30 to TRBJ1-1; D possibly corresponds to TRBD1 (5 bases). Germline V gene lookup returns CDR1 GTSNPN and CDR2 SVGIG (reference sequence). Trimming removed 4 bases at V and 6 bases at J, with 9 bases between. The CDR3 extends over 11 amino acids. The CDR3: CAWTAGAEAFF. DNA of the CDR3: TGTGCCTGGACAGCGGGGGCTGAAGCTTTCTTT.

There are a few counts of this clone. The genes are TRBV15 and TRBJ2-7, with 7 bases identical to TRBD2. The ends lost 0 bases at V and 4 bases at J; junction bases unmatched: 9. From germline, CDR1 is LNHNV and CDR2 YYDKDF (reference sequence). The CDR3 has 16 residues. DNA of the CDR3: TGTGCCACCAGCAGAGATCCTAGCGGAAGTAATTACGAGCAGTACTTC. As protein: CATSRDPSGSNYEQYF. The whole variable domain, remainder taken from reference TRBV15 and TRBJ2-7, is DAMVIQNPRYQVTQFGKPVTLSCSQTLNHNVMYWYQQKSSQAPKLLFHYYDKDFNNEADTPDNFQSRRPNTSFCFLDIRSPGLGDTAMYLCATSRDPSGSNYEQYFGPGTRLTVT.

The chain recombines TRBV2 with TRBJ1-5; TRBD1 matches at 11 bases. The ends lost 6 bases at V and 9 bases at J; junction bases unmatched: 10. The CDR3 is 15 amino acids. CDR1 is SNHLY, CDR2 FYNNEI, per germline. The CDR3 DNA reads TGTGCCAGCAGCTACAGGGACAGGGGGTGGTGGCCCCAGCATTTT. Translation gives CASSYRDRGWWPQHF.

J is TRBJ2-1 and V is TRBV18; D might be TRBD2 (5 bases). Trimming removed 3 bases at V and 9 bases at J, with 15 bases between. The CDR3 loop spans 14 amino acids. The V gene's germline CDR1 is KGHSH and CDR2 LQKENI. The CDR3 is CASSPEGNEGEQFF. CDR3 sequence (DNA): TGTGCCAGCTCACCTGAGGGAAACGAGGGTGAGCAGTTCTTC.

J is TRBJ1-3 and V is TRBV28; the match to TRBD1 covers 10 bases. Looked up from germline, CDR1 is MDHEN and CDR2 is SYDVKM. CDR3 length: 18 residues. Trimming removed 7 bases from V and 1 base from J; junction bases left unmatched: 13. The CDR3 DNA reads as TGTGCCAGCACCAGGGTAGGGACAGGGGTATTTTCTGGAAACACCATATATTTT. This encodes CASTRVGTGVFSGNTIYF.

The chain joins TRBV7-4 to TRBJ2-5; D ambiguous. The CDR3 loop spans 14 amino acids. In germline, CDR1 is SGHVT, CDR2 SQSDAQ. With 2 bases removed from V and 2 bases from J, the gap between germline ends came to 9 bases. CDR3 sequence: CASSLWRKQETQYF. The CDR3, as DNA: TGTGCCAGCAGCTTATGGCGGAAACAAGAGACCCAGTACTTC.

The V call is TRBV9, the J call TRBJ2-2; D ambiguous. Trimming stripped 2 bases from V and 7 bases from J, with 15 bases between. The length of the CDR3 is 15 residues. Looked up from germline, CDR1 is SGDLS and CDR2 is YYNGEE. CDR3 bases: TGTGCCAGCAGCGTGGGCGTATCGTTGGGCGGGGAGCTGTTTTTT. Translation gives CASSVGVSLGGELFF.

This clone was observed a single time. This chain links TRBV19 with TRBJ2-3; 8 bases match TRBD1. After removal of 1 base from V and 3 bases from J, the junction contained 3 bases not matched to a gene. The CDR3 sequence is 15 residues long. Germline values: CDR1 LNHDA, CDR2 SQIVND (reference sequence). The CDR3 here is CASSIGTGTTDTQYF. CDR3 bases: TGTGCCAGTAGTATAGGGACAGGGACGACAGATACGCAGTATTTT.

This chain uses TRBV30 with TRBJ1-3, with D hard to call. The CDR3 consists of 13 residues. V lost 4 bases, J lost 4 bases, and 11 bases lay in between. Looked up from germline, CDR1 is GTSNPN and CDR2 is SVGIG (reference sequence). Here the CDR3 DNA reads TGTGCCTGGACCCCCTCCCGGGGAAACACCATATATTTT. Its translation: CAWTPSRGNTIYF.

The chain carries TRBV29-1 and TRBJ1-5; a possible D gene is TRBD1 (5 bases). CDR1 is SQVTM, CDR2 ANQGSEA, per germline. The V end was cut by 3 bases, the J end by 6 bases, with 12 bases between. The CDR3 is made up of 13 amino acids. In DNA form, the CDR3 reads TGCAGCGTTGATGCCAGGGTGGGTCAGCCCCAGCATTTT. This encodes CSVDARVGQPQHF. Drawing the rest from reference TRBV29-1 and TRBJ1-5, the complete variable domain is SAVISQKPSRDICQRGTSLTIQCQVDSQVTMMFWYRQQPGQSLTLIATANQGSEATYESGFVIDKFPISRPNLTFSTLTVSNMSPEDSSIYLCSVDARVGQPQHFGDGTRLSIL.

This clone was recorded only once. This sequence joins TRBV27 and TRBJ1-2; D remains unclear. The V gene's germline CDR1 is MNHEY and CDR2 SMNVEV (reference sequence). The CDR3 contains 14 residues. Trimming pared 2 bases from V and 8 bases from J, leaving 15 bases between. CDR3 DNA: TGTGCCAGCAGTTTAAGGCGGCATCCTCGCGGCTACACCTTC. This gives the protein CASSLRRHPRGYTF.

The genes are TRBV11-2 and TRBJ1-6; TRBD1 aligns across 7 bases. The CDR3 consists of 14 residues. Germline CDR1 SGHAT, CDR2 FQNNGV. V lost 4 bases and J lost 12; bases outside the gene matches: 9. DNA of the CDR3: TGTGCCAGCAGCTCTCGACAGGGAATTGGACCCCTCCACTTT. Its translation: CASSSRQGIGPLHF. Looking up the rest from reference TRBV11-2 and TRBJ1-6 gives the full variable domain: EAGVAQSPRYKIIEKRQSVAFWCNPISGHATLYWYQQILGQGPKLLIQFQNNGVVDDSQLPKDRFSAERLKGVDSTLKIQPAKLEDSAVYLCASSSRQGIGPLHFGNGTRLTVT.

This chain uses TRBV6-5 with TRBJ1-3; 10 nucleotides line up with TRBD1. The V segment lost 0 bases and the J segment 4 bases; nucleotides outside the gene matches: 3. The CDR3 length is 16 residues. From germline, CDR1 is MNHEY and CDR2 SVGAGI. DNA of the CDR3: TGTGCCAGCAGTTACTCGACAGGGGGCTTGGGAAACACCATATATTTT. Its protein is CASSYSTGGLGNTIYF.

The chain couples TRBV6-5 to TRBJ2-4; no clear D. Per the germline V gene, CDR1 is MNHEY and CDR2 is SVGAGI. Trimming removed 2 bases from V and 3 bases from J, with 11 bases in between. CDR3 size: 15 residues. The CDR3 spells CASSYRPSDKNIQYF. The CDR3 DNA reads as TGTGCCAGCAGTTACCGCCCCAGCGACAAAAACATTCAGTACTTC.

This clone showed up just once. The gene calls are TRBV24-1 and TRBJ2-3; 8 positions match TRBD2. J gave up 4 bases and V 7 bases, and 3 bases lay outside the gene matches. This CDR3 region has 13 residues. The germline V gene encodes CDR1 KGHDR and CDR2 SFDVKD. DNA of the CDR3: TGTGCCACCAGGGGACTAGACGCAGATACGCAGTATTTT. Protein sequence: CATRGLDADTQYF.

This chain joins TRBV5-1 and TRBJ2-7; a possible D gene is TRBD2 (6 bases). The CDR3 has 14 amino acids. The V and J ends lost 4 bases and 3 bases respectively, with 14 bases between them. Germline CDR1 and CDR2: SGHRS and YFSETQ. This CDR3 reads CASSTGDFRYEQYF. The CDR3 DNA sequence: TGCGCCAGCAGCACCGGGGACTTCCGCTACGAGCAGTACTTC.

V is TRBV27 and J is TRBJ2-7; a weak D match, TRBD1 (5 bases). Deletions cut 6 bases from V and 8 bases from J, with 20 bases between. The CDR3 covers 14 residues. CDR1 and CDR2 (germline): MNHEY, SMNVEV (reference sequence). This CDR3 is CASSPFFPREKQYF. DNA of the CDR3: TGTGCCAGCAGCCCCTTCTTCCCCAGGGAAAAGCAGTACTTC.

The gene calls are TRBV27 and TRBJ2-1; no reliable D call. The V end lost 3 bases, the J end lost 1 base, and 10 bases lay between the germline ends. The CDR3 has 15 amino acids. CDR1 is MNHEY, CDR2 SMNVEV, per germline (reference sequence). The CDR3 protein is CASSFQAPSYNEQFF. In nucleotides, the CDR3 is TGTGCCAGCAGTTTTCAGGCGCCTTCCTACAATGAGCAGTTCTTC.

The V call is TRBV20-1, the J call TRBJ2-1; D uncertain. Between the trimmed V and J ends, which lost 3 bases and 9 bases, there was a span of 6 bases. Germline-derived CDR1 and CDR2 are DFQATT and SNEGSKA (reference sequence). The CDR3 consists of 10 residues. CDR3 amino acids: CSARRAEQFF. In DNA form, the CDR3 reads TGCAGTGCTAGGAGAGCTGAGCAGTTCTTC.

This clone was seen ten or more times. The J gene is TRBJ2-7, the V gene TRBV5-6; 12 bases are shared with TRBD1. The CDR3 extends over 17 amino acids. V was pared by 4 bases and J by 0 bases, with 8 bases of the junction left unmatched. In germline, CDR1 is SGHDT, CDR2 YYEEEE. The CDR3 DNA follows: TGTGCCAGCAGCGCCTCGGGACAGGGGGCGAGCTCCTACGAGCAGTACTTC. Translating it yields CASSASGQGASSYEQYF.

The V gene is TRBV29-1, the J gene TRBJ2-5, with D perhaps TRBD1 (5 bases). The germline V gene encodes CDR1 SQVTM and CDR2 ANQGSEA. The CDR3 contains 12 residues. Trimming stripped 4 bases from V and 5 bases from J, with 11 bases between. The CDR3 DNA sequence: TGCAGCGTTGTAAGGGGTTTGGAGACCCAGTACTTC. Translated, it gives CSVVRGLETQYF.

The chain uses TRBV9 and TRBJ2-7; the match to TRBD2 covers 7 bases. Unmatched junction bases numbered 6, after V lost 2 bases and J lost 4 bases. Germline CDR1 and CDR2: SGDLS and YYNGEE. The length of the CDR3 is 14 residues. The CDR3, as DNA: TGTGCCAGCAGCGTTGGGGGAGGGCCTTACGAGCAGTACTTC. Amino acid sequence: CASSVGGGPYEQYF.

This chain connects TRBV2 to TRBJ1-6; 7 bases agree with TRBD1. V gave up 5 bases and J gave up 7 bases; unmatched junction bases: 17. This CDR3 region has 18 residues. Per the germline V gene, CDR1 is SNHLY and CDR2 is FYNNEI. For the CDR3, the DNA is TGTGCCAGCAGTCCGGGACAGTCACGTGTTTACCGAAATTCACCCCTCCACTTT. Residues: CASSPGQSRVYRNSPLHF.

The chain carries TRBV20-1 and TRBJ2-1, with a weak D call TRBD1 (6 bases). The CDR3 is made up of 11 amino acids. Germline CDR1 is DFQATT and CDR2 is SNEGSKA (reference sequence). The V end lost 5 bases, the J end lost 10 bases, and 12 bases lay between the germline ends. The CDR3 here is CSAYTGPEQFF. The CDR3 nucleotides read TGCAGTGCTTATACAGGGCCCGAGCAGTTCTTC.

This clone occurred once. The J gene is TRBJ1-2, the V gene TRBV30; D is undetermined. V was shortened by 4 bases and J by 2 bases, with 17 bases between the two germline ends. Germline loops: CDR1 GTSNPN, CDR2 SVGIG (reference sequence). The CDR3 length is 15 residues. The CDR3 region has the DNA TGTGCCTGGAAGTTGGTTGAAGGGAGAAACTATGGCTACACCTTC. Its protein is CAWKLVEGRNYGYTF.

The rearrangement joins TRBV24-1 to TRBJ1-1; 7 bases align to TRBD1. V shed 7 bases, J shed 3 bases, and the junction held 4 bases outside the gene matches. This CDR3 comprises 13 residues. Germline CDR1 KGHDR, CDR2 SFDVKD. CDR3 bases: TGTGCCACCAGGAATGACAGGGACACTGAAGCTTTCTTT. Translation: CATRNDRDTEAFF.

The V call is TRBV7-9, the J call TRBJ2-1, with TRBD2 matching over 12 bases. Germline CDR1 SEHNR, CDR2 FQNEAQ (reference sequence). Trimming cost V 4 bases and J 6 bases; bases outside gene matches: 4. This CDR3 comprises 15 residues. The CDR3 DNA sequence: TGTGCCAGCAGCTCGACTAGCGGGAGTCCCAATGAGCAGTTCTTC. It encodes CASSSTSGSPNEQFF.